Described below is a single TCR beta chain sequence and its context. The antigen is not known. Only in-frame clones appear in the TCRdb table, and some are missing; sequencing was by immunoSEQ multiplex PCR. This repertoire shows 90,000 to 150,000 clones, roughly 90% found once; its top ten account for 4% to 4.5%. This entry belongs to a study of T cell responses to AZD1222 COVID-19 vaccine. The CDR3 consists of 17 residues. CDR1 MNHEY and CDR2 SMNVEV come from the germline V gene (reference sequence). Trimming at V came to 5 bases and at J to 4 bases, leaving 13 bases not matched to a gene. Broader study findings: The study sampled repertoires only after the peak T cell response. Donors were largely white British and mainly female; clonal diversity was possibly underestimated. The breadth and depth of Spike-specific TCRs increased once two AZD1222 doses had been given. Seropositivity was recorded at baseline in only six AZD1222 recipients.

The rearrangement joins TRBV27 to TRBJ1-2, with 10 bases lining up with TRBD1. The input for sequencing was peripheral blood, taken on day 0 of AZD1222 vaccination. The clonotype comes from an adult in good health. CDR3 coding DNA: TGTGCCAGCAGTACCCTTCTATCCGGGACAGGGGCCTATGGCTACACCTTC. Its translation is CASSTLLSGTGAYGYTF.